What follows are 27 T cell receptor beta chains derived from one specimen sequenced in a study of blood T cell repertoires in COVID-19. The method was immunoSEQ multiplex PCR; TCRdb's version includes in-frame clones alone and lacks a portion of them. This repertoire shows around 250,000 clones, approximately 86% found once; its top ten account for approximately 4%. Sequencing input: peripheral blood. These receptors originate from a young man with active or convalescent COVID-19.

This clone was picked up one time. The chain carries TRBV11-3 and TRBJ2-2; weak D call: TRBD1 (6 bases). CDR1 and CDR2 from the germline V gene are SGHNT and YENEEA. Trimming cost V 3 bases and J 4 bases, with 12 bases left between them. The CDR3 has 15 amino acids. CDR3 residues: CASSLHRDGTGELFF. The CDR3 DNA reads TGTGCCAGCAGCTTGCACAGGGACGGCACCGGGGAGCTGTTTTTT.

The genes are TRBV3-1 (or the pseudogene TRBV3-2) and TRBJ2-5; tentatively, D is TRBD2 (6 bases). Germline CDR1 reads LGHDT; CDR2 reads YNNKEL (reference sequence). The CDR3 is 15 residues long. V dropped 3 bases and J dropped 0 bases, with 11 bases sitting between them. The CDR3 here is CASSQGGPNQETQYF. CDR3 sequence (DNA): TGTGCCAGCAGCCAGGGGGGTCCTAACCAAGAGACCCAGTACTTC.

The J gene is TRBJ2-7, the V gene TRBV28; D may be TRBD2 (6 bases). V was clipped by 8 bases and J by 4 bases, with 12 bases between them. The V gene's germline CDR1 is MDHEN and CDR2 SYDVKM. CDR3 length: 12 amino acids. As DNA, the CDR3 is TGTGCCAGCGGGGGGTCCTCGTACGAGCAGTACTTC. Its protein is CASGGSSYEQYF.

The genes are TRBV9 and TRBJ2-1; D not resolved. CDR3 length: 16 amino acids. Trimming took 0 bases from V and 0 from J, leaving 10 bases between them. CDR1 SGDLS and CDR2 YYNGEE come from the germline V gene. Here the CDR3 reads CASSVGAQLSYNEQFF. CDR3 nucleotides: TGTGCCAGCAGCGTAGGGGCGCAACTCTCCTACAATGAGCAGTTCTTC.

The chain couples TRBV20-1 to TRBJ2-4, with TRBD1 identical over 9 bases. Trimming took 3 bases from V and 8 from J; bases not matched to a gene: 11. Germline V gene lookup returns CDR1 DFQATT and CDR2 SNEGSKA (reference sequence). The CDR3 loop spans 15 amino acids. The CDR3 is CSASPGEGQGHIQYF. In DNA form, the CDR3 reads TGCAGTGCTAGTCCGGGGGAGGGACAGGGCCACATTCAGTACTTC.

The chain has TRBV7-9 and TRBJ2-5; D is perhaps TRBD2 (6 bases). This CDR3 is 14 amino acids long. Germline V gene sequence: CDR1 SEHNR, CDR2 FQNEAQ (reference sequence). Trimming took 1 base from V and 3 from J, leaving 9 bases between them. CDR3 residues: CASSLDPGEETQYF. The CDR3 nucleotides are TGTGCCAGCAGCTTAGACCCGGGAGAAGAGACCCAGTACTTC.

As regards this clone: Other DNA sequences from this sample encode an identical CDR3 as well. The CDR3, as DNA: TGTGCCAGCAGTGGGACAGGGGGGAATCAGCCCCAGCATTTT. Translation gives CASSGTGGNQPQHF. The V and J genes are TRBV2 and TRBJ1-5; 10 bases align to TRBD1. Germline-derived CDR1 and CDR2 are SNHLY and FYNNEI. This CDR3 comprises 14 residues. V lost 4 bases to trimming and J lost 4 bases; unmatched junction nucleotides: 1.

The chain has TRBV19 and TRBJ2-3, with D possibly TRBD1 on 5 matching bases. Germline CDR1 is LNHDA and CDR2 is SQIVND (reference sequence). With 5 bases removed from V and 0 bases from J, the gap between germline ends came to 12 bases. The CDR3 sequence is 15 residues long. The CDR3 DNA reads TGTGCCAGTAGTTATCAGGGTGCTAGCACAGATACGCAGTATTTT. This translates into CASSYQGASTDTQYF.

The genes are TRBV6-1 and TRBJ1-2; D is perhaps TRBD1 (5 bases). The V and J ends lost 3 bases and 4 bases respectively, with 12 bases between them. The CDR3 is made up of 14 amino acids. Germline assignment: CDR1 MNHNS and CDR2 SASEGT. CDR3 nucleotides: TGTGCCAGCAGTGATGCCAGGGCTGGCTATGGCTACACCTTC. It codes for CASSDARAGYGYTF.

The CDR3 region has the DNA TGTGCCAGCTCAGGATCCGTGGACAGCCCGTATGGCTACACCTTC. This sequence encodes CASSGSVDSPYGYTF. The chain recombines TRBV18 with TRBJ1-2, with a tentative D call TRBD1 (6 bases). Trimming removed 5 bases at V and 5 bases at J, with 18 bases between. The length of the CDR3 is 15 residues. The V gene's germline CDR1 is KGHSH and CDR2 LQKENI.

In regard to this clone: The same CDR3 also results from other DNA sequences found in this sample. This rearrangement joins TRBV5-1 to TRBJ2-3, with a tentative D call TRBD1 (7 bases). The germline CDR1 and CDR2 sequences are SGHRS and YFSETQ. CDR3 length: 14 amino acids. V was cut by 4 bases and J by 4 bases, with 13 bases left in between. The CDR3, as DNA: TGCGCCAGCAGCAGAGACAGGGAGGCAGATACGCAGTATTTT. Translated, it gives CASSRDREADTQYF. The full variable domain, in which reference TRBV5-1 and TRBJ2-3 provide the parts outside the CDR3, is KAGVTQTPRYLIKTRGQQVTLSCSPISGHRSVSWYQQTPGQGLQFLFEYFSETQRNKGNFPGRFSGRQFSNSRSEMNVSTLELGDSALYLCASSRDREADTQYFGPGTRLTVL.

V is TRBV15 and J is TRBJ2-3; perhaps TRBD1 as D (6 bases). Germline V CDR1 and CDR2: LNHNV, YYDKDF (reference sequence). This CDR3 comprises 13 residues. The ends were cut back, 1 base at V and 6 bases at J, with 8 bases in the middle. The CDR3 bases are TGTGCCACCAGCAGAGCCCAGGGGGATACGCAGTATTTT. Translation: CATSRAQGDTQYF.

V and J are TRBV19 and TRBJ1-2; 9 nucleotides match TRBD1. With V trimmed by 8 bases and J by 6 bases, 7 bases remained unmatched. CDR1 and CDR2 from the germline V gene are LNHDA and SQIVND (reference sequence). The CDR3 has 13 residues. The CDR3 coding sequence is TGTGCCAGTTGGGGACAGGGAGCGGATGGCTACACCTTC. Translation gives CASWGQGADGYTF.

This chain uses TRBV18 with TRBJ1-1; 7 bases match TRBD1. This CDR3 is built from 15 residues. V gave up 3 bases and J gave up 2 bases; unmatched junction bases: 6. Germline V gene sequence: CDR1 KGHSH, CDR2 LQKENI. The CDR3 bases are TGTGCCAGCTCACCTTTAGGACAGGACAACACTGAAGCTTTCTTT. Translating gives CASSPLGQDNTEAFF.

The rearrangement links TRBV11-1 to TRBJ2-7, with D hard to call. Germline CDR1 and CDR2: SGHAT and FQDESV (reference sequence). The CDR3 totals 13 residues. Trimming removed 4 bases from V and 6 bases from J, with 13 bases in between. CDR3 nucleotide sequence: TGTGCCAGCAGCTCTGGGTTACGAGGCGAGCAGTACTTC. Residues: CASSSGLRGEQYF. Full variable domain (rest looked up from reference TRBV11-1 and TRBJ2-7): EAEVAQSPRYKITEKSQAVAFWCDPISGHATLYWYRQILGQGPELLVQFQDESVVDDSQLPKDRFSAERLKGVDSTLKIQPAELGDSAMYLCASSSGLRGEQYFGPGTRLTVT.

This clone has only one observation. The DNA of the CDR3 is TGTGCCAGCAGTTTTAGCGAACAGCCCCAGCATTTT. This translates into CASSFSEQPQHF. The chain links TRBV12-3 or TRBV12-4 to TRBJ1-5; D not certain. The CDR3 loop spans 12 amino acids. V was clipped by 3 bases and J by 7 bases, with 7 bases between them.

The V call is TRBV28, the J call TRBJ2-7; TRBD2 might be the D (6 bases). Per the germline V gene, CDR1 is MDHEN and CDR2 is SYDVKM. Deletions cut 4 bases from V and 5 bases from J, with 6 bases between. This CDR3 contains 11 residues. Written as DNA, the CDR3 is TGTGCCAGCAGTTGGGGGGACGAGCAGTACTTC. Its translation is CASSWGDEQYF.

The V and J genes are TRBV10-3 and TRBJ1-1, with D unclear. The V gene's germline CDR1 is ENHRY and CDR2 SYGVKD. Trimming cost V 2 bases and J 4 bases, with 8 bases left between them. The CDR3 is made up of 13 amino acids. CDR3 in amino acids: CAISEGFSTEAFF. The CDR3 DNA reads TGTGCCATCAGTGAGGGCTTTTCCACTGAAGCTTTCTTT.

The chain carries TRBV6-5 and TRBJ2-5, with D perhaps matching TRBD1 (5 bases). The CDR3 is 13 residues long. Germline V gene sequence: CDR1 MNHEY, CDR2 SVGAGI. V shed 5 bases and J shed 0 bases, with 7 bases lying between them. The CDR3 loop is CASSRQYQETQYF. CDR3 DNA: TGTGCCAGCAGTCGACAGTACCAAGAGACCCAGTACTTC.

The V call is TRBV12-5, the J call TRBJ2-1; D is possibly TRBD2 (7 bases). Trimming removed 5 bases at V and 1 base at J, with 15 bases between. The CDR3 contains 16 residues. From germline, CDR1 is LGHNT and CDR2 FRNRAP. CDR3 amino acids: CASGPRGAVSYNEQFF. CDR3 DNA sequence: TGTGCTAGTGGTCCCCGGGGGGCAGTGTCCTACAATGAGCAGTTCTTC.

The genes are TRBV21-1 and TRBJ2-3; TRBD2, the table's D call, lacks a check against the DNA. TRBV21-1 is classified as a pseudogene. The CDR3 has 13 amino acids. CDR3 sequence reads: CASSNGGTDTQYF. The CDR3 nucleotides are TGTGCCAGCAGCAATGGAGGAACAGATACGCAGTATTTT.

This rearrangement joins TRBV2 to TRBJ2-7; D remains ambiguous. The CDR3 spans 13 residues. Germline V lookup: CDR1 SNHLY, CDR2 FYNNEI. Trimming pared 7 bases from V and 0 bases from J, leaving 10 bases between. This CDR3 reads CASTREDSYEQYF. Here the CDR3 DNA reads TGTGCCAGCACTCGAGAGGACTCCTACGAGCAGTACTTC.

V is TRBV5-1 and J is TRBJ2-5, with D perhaps matching TRBD2 (5 bases). This CDR3 spans 12 amino acids. Germline values: CDR1 SGHRS, CDR2 YFSETQ. V shed 5 bases and J shed 5 bases, with 10 bases lying between them. This CDR3 reads CASRGESETQYF. The CDR3, as DNA: TGCGCCAGCAGGGGAGAGTCGGAGACCCAGTACTTC.

This clone was recorded once. The gene calls are TRBV7-9 and TRBJ2-7, with 11 bases identical to TRBD1. This CDR3 has 13 residues. V shed 8 bases and J 3 bases; nucleotides not matched to a gene: 3. Looked up from germline, CDR1 is SEHNR and CDR2 is FQNEAQ (reference sequence). The CDR3 nucleotides are TGTGCCAGCGGGGGACAGGGGGGCTACGAGCAGTACTTC. Amino acids: CASGGQGGYEQYF.

This chain joins TRBV2 and TRBJ1-2, with D unclear. CDR1 is SNHLY and CDR2 is FYNNEI in the germline V gene. Trimming took off 8 bases at V and 8 bases at J, with 18 bases between the two ends. The length of the CDR3 is 13 residues. CDR3 bases: TGTGCCAGCCGAACTCGGACCGGGGAAGGCTACACCTTC. Amino acids: CASRTRTGEGYTF.

The rearrangement uses TRBV3-1 (or the pseudogene TRBV3-2) and TRBJ2-1, with D perhaps matching TRBD1 (6 bases). CDR1 is LGHDT and CDR2 is YNNKEL in the germline V gene (reference sequence). The CDR3 sequence is 17 residues long. Trimming shortened V by 3 bases and J by 4 bases, and 19 bases separated the two germline ends. The CDR3 reads CASSHSSTAGAYNEQFF. As DNA, the CDR3 is TGTGCCAGCAGCCATTCTTCGACTGCAGGGGCATACAATGAGCAGTTCTTC.

This clone showed up just once. V usage is TRBV6-5 and J usage is TRBJ2-7, with TRBD1 as a possible D gene (6 bases). Between the trimmed V and J ends, which lost 5 bases and 5 bases, there was a span of 19 bases. CDR1 MNHEY and CDR2 SVGAGI come from the germline V gene. The CDR3 spans 15 residues. The CDR3 loop reads CASSRFRTAAHEQYF. The DNA of the CDR3 is TGTGCCAGCAGTAGATTTAGGACAGCCGCCCACGAGCAGTACTTC.